Below, 18 T cell receptor beta chains from the same sample are listed, as sequenced in a study of T-cell reconstitution after alpha-beta-depleted transplantation in children (dated by TCRdb to 2016 to 2017). Receptor libraries were prepared by PCR. TCRdb records Illumina HiSeq 2500 as the sequencer. Molecular barcoding was employed in the preparation of TCR libraries, with unique molecular identifiers being used to normalize TCRbeta repertoire quantification. TCRdb ran its own pipeline on the public reads, namely fastp trimming at Q25 and MiXCR clone calling, and kept in-frame beta chains. Entries that share a CDR3 protein sequence are merged under the most common genes and DNA. The sample records 600,000 to 700,000 distinct CDR3 sequences, around 17% of which are singletons. The leading ten clones occupy 1.1% of the sample. Sequences were derived from PBMCs from the stem cell graft donor, sampled from the stem cell graft. These TCRs come from a human donor who donated a stem cell graft to a child with acute myeloid leukemia.

In its sample, this clonotype was seen many times. The chain uses TRBV20-1 and TRBJ1-5; TRBD1 is a possible D gene (5 bases). V shed 1 base and J shed 0 bases, with 10 bases lying between them. Germline V gene data show CDR1 as DFQATT and CDR2 as SNEGSKA (reference sequence). CDR3 length equals 15 residues. The CDR3, as DNA: TGCAGTGCTAGAGTGGGGGGTAATAGCAATCAGCCCCAGCATTTT. This translates into CSARVGGNSNQPQHF.

In its sample, this clonotype was seen many times. The chain has TRBV6-6 and TRBJ2-7; D is tentatively TRBD1 or TRBD2 (6 bases each). Trimming took 3 bases from V and 5 from J, leaving 11 bases between them. The length of the CDR3 is 13 residues. Germline CDR1 reads MNHNY; CDR2 reads SVGAGI (reference sequence). The CDR3 DNA reads as TGTGCCAGCAGTTATCAAGGGGGGAACGAGCAGTACGTC. The encoded protein is CASSYQGGNEQYV.

This clonotype has ten or more counts. The chain joins TRBV20-1 to TRBJ1-5, with 9 bases fitting TRBD1. Unmatched junction bases numbered 7, after V lost 5 bases and J lost 8 bases. The germline gives CDR1 DFQATT, CDR2 SNEGSKA (reference sequence). The length of the CDR3 is 13 residues. CDR3 bases: TGCAGTGCTCAGGGACAGGGAGGGAAGCCCCAGCATTTT. Translation gives CSAQGQGGKPQHF.

As to this clonotype: A much larger clone differs from this one at a single base, so this may be a read error. This CDR3 is CASRDSGTGTMQPQHF. The CDR3 DNA follows: TGTGCCAGCAGGGATTCCGGGACAGGGACTATGCAGCCCCAGCATTTT. This chain connects TRBV6-1 to TRBJ1-5, with 9 bases lining up with TRBD1. J was trimmed by 7 bases and V by 6 bases; bases with no gene match: 13. Germline values: CDR1 MNHNS, CDR2 SASEGT. The CDR3 runs 16 residues.

The V gene is TRBV5-1, the J gene TRBJ2-5; D not resolved. With 4 bases removed from V and 4 bases from J, the gap between germline ends came to 17 bases. The CDR3 runs to 15 residues. Germline V gives CDR1 SGHRS, CDR2 YFSETQ. The CDR3 nucleotides are TGCGCCAGCAGCCCTCGGGTTGAGATGCGAGAGACCCAGTACTTC. Encoded protein: CASSPRVEMRETQYF.

The chain recombines TRBV3-1 with TRBJ1-4, with D possibly matching TRBD1 (6 bases). CDR3 length: 14 residues. V lost 1 base and J lost 8, with 11 bases in between. Per the germline V gene, CDR1 is LGHDT and CDR2 is YNNKEL (reference sequence). CDR3 nucleotides: TGTGCCAGCAGCCAAGCAGACAGGCCCGAAAAACTGTTTTTT. It is translated as CASSQADRPEKLFF. Filled out from reference TRBV3-1 and TRBJ1-4, the complete variable domain reads DTAVSQTPKYLVTQMGNDKSIKCEQNLGHDTMYWYKQDSKKFLKIMFSYNNKELIINETVPNRFSPKSPDKAHLNLHINSLELGDSAVYFCASSQADRPEKLFFGSGTQLSVL.

This clonotype came up many times. CDR3 in amino acids: CASSLGHGGETQYF. As DNA, the CDR3 is TGTGCCAGCAGCTTGGGTCACGGGGGAGAGACCCAGTACTTC. The chain links TRBV5-8 to TRBJ2-5; the D gene is possibly TRBD2 (6 bases). The CDR3 is made up of 14 amino acids. The V end lost 0 bases, the J end lost 4 bases, and 10 bases lay between the germline ends. The germline V gene has CDR1 SGHTS and CDR2 YDEGEE. The entire variable domain, with the rest obtained from reference TRBV5-8 and TRBJ2-5, is as follows: EAGVTQSPTHLIKTRGQQATLRCSPISGHTSVYWYQQALGLGLQFLLWYDEGEERNRGNFPPRFSGRQFPNYSSELNVNALELEDSALYLCASSLGHGGETQYFGPGTRLLVL.

The sample holds many counts of this clonotype. The chain couples TRBV20-1 to TRBJ2-2; D remains ambiguous. The CDR3 sequence is 15 residues long. The V end was cut by 1 base, the J end by 2 bases, with 11 bases between. CDR1 DFQATT and CDR2 SNEGSKA come from the germline V gene (reference sequence). The CDR3 DNA sequence: TGCAGTGCTAGAGGGCCGACCGACAACACCGGGGAGCTGTTTTTT. Its translation: CSARGPTDNTGELFF.

This clonotype occurred many times. This chain links TRBV12-3 or TRBV12-4 with TRBJ2-7; weak D call: TRBD1 (6 bases). The CDR3 length is 13 residues. Trimming took 6 bases from V and 8 from J, leaving 17 bases between them. As DNA, the CDR3 is TGTGCCAGCAGCCAGTTCAGGGGTTCTCAGCAGTACGTC. Protein sequence: CASSQFRGSQQYV.

In its sample, this clonotype was seen a few times. The chain carries TRBV7-9 and TRBJ1-1; unclear D gene. Trimming shortened V by 5 bases and J by 3 bases, and 10 bases separated the two germline ends. The CDR3 covers 13 residues. CDR1 SEHNR and CDR2 FQNEAQ come from the germline V gene (reference sequence). CDR3 loop: CASSPLQYTEAFF. DNA of the CDR3: TGTGCCAGCAGCCCCTTACAGTACACTGAAGCTTTCTTT.

This clonotype was recorded a few times. The chain is built from TRBV4-1 and TRBJ2-1; D ambiguous. The CDR3 is 16 amino acids. CDR1 MGHRA and CDR2 YSYEKL come from the germline V gene. V lost 1 base and J 10 bases, leaving 20 bases between the germline ends. The CDR3 DNA follows: TGCGCCAGCAGCCAAGCAAACCTAGTGGCTGTCACCGAGCAGTTCTTC. Amino acid sequence: CASSQANLVAVTEQFF.

This clonotype was seen a few times. The chain joins TRBV4-3 to TRBJ2-3; 10 bases are a match to TRBD2. J was trimmed by 4 bases and V by 0 bases; bases with no gene match: 4. Germline CDR1 and CDR2: LGHNA and YSLEER. This CDR3 spans 16 amino acids. As DNA, the CDR3 is TGCGCCAGCAGCCAAGATCCTAGCGGGGGTGCAGATACGCAGTATTTT. This encodes CASSQDPSGGADTQYF.

The J gene is TRBJ2-5, the V gene TRBV5-1; tentatively, D is TRBD1 (5 bases). The germline gives CDR1 SGHRS, CDR2 YFSETQ. This CDR3 comprises 13 residues. With 0 bases removed from V and 4 bases from J, the gap between germline ends came to 7 bases. In DNA form, the CDR3 reads TGCGCCAGCAGCTTGGCCAGGGCAGAGACCCAGTACTTC. Translation: CASSLARAETQYF.

This clonotype came up many times. The chain recombines TRBV29-1 with TRBJ2-1; TRBD2 matches at 8 bases. Trimming cost V 3 bases and J 5 bases; bases outside gene matches: 6. The CDR3 has 14 amino acids. Per germline, CDR1 SQVTM and CDR2 ANQGSEA. The chain's CDR3 is CSVERGVANNEQFF. The CDR3, as DNA: TGCAGCGTTGAGCGGGGGGTTGCGAACAATGAGCAGTTCTTC.

This clonotype came up many times. V usage is TRBV20-1 and J usage is TRBJ1-5, with a tentative D call TRBD1 (6 bases). Germline V gives CDR1 DFQATT, CDR2 SNEGSKA (reference sequence). Trimming removed 5 bases from V and 2 bases from J, with 16 bases in between. There are 15 residues in the CDR3. DNA for the CDR3: TGCAGTGCTGCCAGGGGAGGCTGGGGCAATCAGCCCCAGCATTTT. Protein product: CSAARGGWGNQPQHF.

This clonotype came up many times. The rearrangement joins TRBV12-3 or TRBV12-4 to TRBJ1-1, with D uncertain. V lost 4 bases and J 2 bases, leaving 11 bases between the germline ends. CDR3 size: 14 residues. CDR3 sequence: CASSSGRTNTEAFF. The CDR3 DNA sequence: TGTGCCAGCAGTTCTGGACGGACTAACACTGAAGCTTTCTTT.

This clonotype was counted at least ten times. The CDR3 region is CSVQSDRGLGGELFF. CDR3 DNA: TGCAGTGTCCAAAGTGACAGGGGGCTCGGCGGGGAGCTGTTTTTT. This sequence joins TRBV20-1 and TRBJ2-2; TRBD1 aligns across 10 bases. The CDR3 is made up of 15 amino acids. The trim removed 7 bases at V and 7 bases at J, leaving 12 bases unmatched. Germline V gives CDR1 DFQATT, CDR2 SNEGSKA (reference sequence).

This clonotype occurred many times. J is TRBJ2-5 and V is TRBV29-1; D assignment may be TRBD1 or TRBD2 (5 bases each). This CDR3 spans 13 amino acids. V shed 7 bases and J shed 6 bases, with 18 bases lying between them. Germline CDR1 SQVTM, CDR2 ANQGSEA. CDR3 sequence (DNA): TGCAGCGCCGGGACGGTTCTTATGAAGACCCAGTACTTC. The encoded protein is CSAGTVLMKTQYF.